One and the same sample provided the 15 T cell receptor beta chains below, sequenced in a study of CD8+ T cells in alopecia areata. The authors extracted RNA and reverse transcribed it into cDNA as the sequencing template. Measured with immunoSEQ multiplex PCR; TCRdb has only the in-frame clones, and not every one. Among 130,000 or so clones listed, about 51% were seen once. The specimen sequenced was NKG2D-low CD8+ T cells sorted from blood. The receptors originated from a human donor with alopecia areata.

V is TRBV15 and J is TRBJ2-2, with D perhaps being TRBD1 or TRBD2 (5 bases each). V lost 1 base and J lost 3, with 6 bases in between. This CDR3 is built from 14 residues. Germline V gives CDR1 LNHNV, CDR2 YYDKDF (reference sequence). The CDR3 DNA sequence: TGTGCCACCAGCAGAGGAGGGGACACCGGGGAGCTGTTTTTT. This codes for CATSRGGDTGELFF. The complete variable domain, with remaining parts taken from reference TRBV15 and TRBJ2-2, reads DAMVIQNPRYQVTQFGKPVTLSCSQTLNHNVMYWYQQKSSQAPKLLFHYYDKDFNNEADTPDNFQSRRPNTSFCFLDIRSPGLGDTAMYLCATSRGGDTGELFFGEGSRLTVL.

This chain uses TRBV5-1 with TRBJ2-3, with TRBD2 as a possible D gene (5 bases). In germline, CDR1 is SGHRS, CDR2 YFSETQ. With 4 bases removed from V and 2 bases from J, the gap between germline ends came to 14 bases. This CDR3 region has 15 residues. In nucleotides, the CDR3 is TGCGCCAGCAGCCCCAGGTCGGGAAACACAGATACGCAGTATTTT. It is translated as CASSPRSGNTDTQYF.

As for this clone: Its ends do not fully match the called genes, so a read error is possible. CDR3 sequence reads: CAWSYDRGHGRTHF. CDR3 in DNA: TGTGCCTGGAGTTATGACAGGGGGCACGGGCGAACGCACTTC. This chain joins TRBV30 and TRBJ2-5; TRBD1 agrees at 10 bases. Germline-derived CDR1 and CDR2 are GTSNPN and SVGIG (reference sequence). The CDR3 loop spans 14 amino acids.

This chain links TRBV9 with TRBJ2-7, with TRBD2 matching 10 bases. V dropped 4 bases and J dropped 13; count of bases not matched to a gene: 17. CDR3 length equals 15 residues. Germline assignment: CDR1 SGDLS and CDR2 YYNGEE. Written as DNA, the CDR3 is TGTGCCAGCAGCTCCGGGGGGCTAGCGGGAGCATGGTTATACTTC. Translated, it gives CASSSGGLAGAWLYF.

CDR3 sequence: CASSLARDEQYF. Here the CDR3 DNA reads TGTGCCAGCAGCTTAGCTAGGGACGAGCAGTACTTC. The V call is TRBV13, the J call TRBJ2-7; no firm D call. Germline CDR1 reads PRHDT; CDR2 reads FYEKMQ (reference sequence). The ends were cut back, 1 base at V and 5 bases at J, with 6 bases in the middle. The CDR3 contains 12 residues.

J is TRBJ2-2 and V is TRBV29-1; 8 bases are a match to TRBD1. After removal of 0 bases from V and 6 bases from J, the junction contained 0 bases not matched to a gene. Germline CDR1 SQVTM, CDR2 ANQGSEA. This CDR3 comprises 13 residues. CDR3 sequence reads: CSVEEQGAGELFF. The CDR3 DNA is TGCAGCGTTGAAGAACAGGGGGCCGGGGAGCTGTTTTTT.

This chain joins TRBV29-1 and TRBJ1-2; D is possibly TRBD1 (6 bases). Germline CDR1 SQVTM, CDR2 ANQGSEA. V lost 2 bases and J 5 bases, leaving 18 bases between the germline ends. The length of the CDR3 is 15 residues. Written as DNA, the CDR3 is TGCAGCGTTGAAAAGGGGGAGAATGACCTTTATGGCTACACCTTC. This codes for CSVEKGENDLYGYTF.

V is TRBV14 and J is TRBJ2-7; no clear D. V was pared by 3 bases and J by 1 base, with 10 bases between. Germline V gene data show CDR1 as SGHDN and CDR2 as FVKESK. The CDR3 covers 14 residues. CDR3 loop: CASSQPPRSYEQYF. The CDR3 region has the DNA TGTGCCAGCAGCCAGCCGCCCAGGTCCTACGAGCAGTACTTC.

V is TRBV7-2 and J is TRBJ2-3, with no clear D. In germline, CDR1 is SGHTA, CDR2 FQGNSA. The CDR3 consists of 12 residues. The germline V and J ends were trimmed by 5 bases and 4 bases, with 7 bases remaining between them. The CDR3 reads CASSAVADTQYF. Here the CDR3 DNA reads TGTGCCAGCAGCGCCGTAGCAGATACGCAGTATTTT.

The DNA for the CDR3 is TGTGCCTGGAGTGTATTGGGGTTCTCTGGAAACACCATATATTTT. Translated: CAWSVLGFSGNTIYF. V usage is TRBV30 and J usage is TRBJ1-3; D remains unclear. CDR1 and CDR2 from the germline V gene are GTSNPN and SVGIG (reference sequence). V lost 0 bases and J lost 0, with 9 bases in between. The CDR3 is 15 amino acids.

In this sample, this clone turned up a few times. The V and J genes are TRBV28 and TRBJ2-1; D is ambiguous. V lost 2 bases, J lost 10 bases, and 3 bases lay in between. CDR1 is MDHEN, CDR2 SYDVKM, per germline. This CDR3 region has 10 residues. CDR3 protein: CASSLEEQFF. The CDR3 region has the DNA TGTGCCAGCAGTTTAGAAGAGCAGTTCTTC.

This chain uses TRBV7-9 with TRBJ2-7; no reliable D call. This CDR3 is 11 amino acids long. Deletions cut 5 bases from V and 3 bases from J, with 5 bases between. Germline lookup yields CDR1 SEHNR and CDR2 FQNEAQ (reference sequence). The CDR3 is CASSPLYEQYF. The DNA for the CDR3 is TGTGCCAGCAGCCCTCTCTACGAGCAGTACTTC.

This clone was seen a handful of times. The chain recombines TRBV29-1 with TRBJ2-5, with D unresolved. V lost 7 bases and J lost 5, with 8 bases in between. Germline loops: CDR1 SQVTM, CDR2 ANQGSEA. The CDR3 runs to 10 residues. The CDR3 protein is CSGLGETQYF. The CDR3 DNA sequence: TGCAGCGGACTCGGGGAGACCCAGTACTTC. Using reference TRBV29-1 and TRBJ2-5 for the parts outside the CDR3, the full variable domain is SAVISQKPSRDICQRGTSLTIQCQVDSQVTMMFWYRQQPGQSLTLIATANQGSEATYESGFVIDKFPISRPNLTFSTLTVSNMSPEDSSIYLCSGLGETQYFGPGTRLLVL.

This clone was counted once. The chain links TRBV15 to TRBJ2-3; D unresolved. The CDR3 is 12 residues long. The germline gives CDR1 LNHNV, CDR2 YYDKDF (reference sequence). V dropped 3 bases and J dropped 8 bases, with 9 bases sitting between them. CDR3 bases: TGTGCCACCAGCAGTGGCGGCGGTACGCAGTATTTT. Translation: CATSSGGGTQYF.

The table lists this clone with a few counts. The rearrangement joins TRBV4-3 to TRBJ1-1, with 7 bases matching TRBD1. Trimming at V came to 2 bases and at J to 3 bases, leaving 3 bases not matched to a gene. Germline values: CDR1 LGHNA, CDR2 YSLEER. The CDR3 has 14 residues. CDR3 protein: CASSQTQGHTEAFF. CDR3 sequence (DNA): TGCGCCAGCAGCCAAACACAGGGGCACACTGAAGCTTTCTTT.